The rows below give T cell receptor beta chains drawn from one sample of a study of blood T cell repertoires in COVID-19. The protocol was immunoSEQ multiplex PCR, while the TCRdb copy is restricted to in-frame clones and leaves out a portion. The repertoire includes about 330,000 clones, approximately 88% of them detected once, and about 5% sits in the top ten. Sequenced material: PBMCs or T cells enriched from blood (not recorded which). The receptors originated from a man younger than 40 who had recovered from COVID-19. The CDR3 runs from the conserved cysteine through the conserved F or W. Each record gives: clone size, D gene, V gene, J gene, CDR3 protein, CDR3 DNA. D genes are given only for firm matches. Not all rows give a size; the values are once, few, many and, for expanded clones, a class.

size: NA; D: NA; V: TRBV28; J: TRBJ2-7; CDR3: CASMGQPSYEQYF; DNA: TGTGCCAGCATGGGCCAACCTTCCTACGAGCAGTACTTC
size: once; D: NA; V: TRBV27; J: TRBJ1-2; CDR3: CASSLGRVGYGYTF; DNA: TGTGCCAGCAGTTTAGGGAGGGTAGGCTATGGCTACACCTTC
size: NA; D: NA; V: TRBV5-4; J: TRBJ1-1; CDR3: CASSLDHGQMNTEAFF; DNA: TGTGCCAGCAGCTTGGATCATGGACAGATGAACACTGAAGCTTTCTTT
size: NA; D: NA; V: TRBV2; J: TRBJ2-7; CDR3: CASSRSLGGAVSYEQYF; DNA: TGTGCCAGCAGTCGCTCCCTCGGCGGGGCCGTATCCTACGAGCAGTACTTC
size: NA; D: TRBD2; V: TRBV10-3; J: TRBJ2-4; CDR3: CAISGEGIIQYF; DNA: TGTGCCATCTCGGGGGAGGGAATCATTCAGTACTTC
size: NA; D: NA; V: TRBV10-3; J: TRBJ1-4; CDR3: CAISDRGVNEKLFF; DNA: TGTGCCATCAGTGACCGGGGAGTTAATGAAAAACTGTTTTTT
size: NA; D: TRBD1; V: TRBV28; J: TRBJ1-2; CDR3: CASSLGGQGARGDGYTF; DNA: TGTGCCAGCAGTTTGGGGGGACAGGGGGCGCGGGGTGATGGCTACACCTTC
size: few; D: NA; V: TRBV14; J: TRBJ1-1; CDR3: CASSLSRVFTEAFF; DNA: TGTGCCAGCAGCCTATCCAGGGTGTTTACTGAAGCTTTCTTT
size: NA; D: NA; V: TRBV7-9; J: TRBJ1-1; CDR3: CASSPEPNTEAFF; DNA: TGTGCCAGCAGCCCGGAGCCCAACACTGAAGCTTTCTTT
size: NA; D: NA; V: TRBV11-2; J: TRBJ1-6; CDR3: CASSFQVEFSPLHF; DNA: TGTGCCAGCAGCTTCCAGGTTGAGTTTTCACCCCTCCACTTT
size: few; D: NA; V: TRBV11-1; J: TRBJ2-7; CDR3: CASSRGGNSYEQYF; DNA: TGTGCCAGCAGCCGCGGGGGCAACTCCTACGAGCAGTACTTC
size: once; D: NA; V: TRBV7-8; J: TRBJ2-3; CDR3: CASSLGSAWVQYF; DNA: TGTGCCAGCAGCTTAGGGAGCGCCTGGGTGCAGTATTTT
size: NA; D: NA; V: TRBV9; J: TRBJ2-7; CDR3: CASSVEDSPYEQYF; DNA: TGTGCCAGCAGCGTAGAGGACAGCCCCTACGAGCAGTACTTC
size: NA; D: NA; V: TRBV6-6; J: TRBJ1-2; CDR3: CASSYLGHRGYTF; DNA: TGTGCCAGCAGTTACCTAGGACACAGGGGCTACACCTTC
size: NA; D: TRBD1; V: TRBV7-2; J: TRBJ1-2; CDR3: CASILAGTGLYGYTF; DNA: TGTGCCAGCATCTTAGCCGGGACAGGCCTTTATGGCTACACCTTC
size: NA; D: NA; V: TRBV19; J: TRBJ1-3; CDR3: CASSLGGNTIYF; DNA: TGTGCCAGTAGTCTCGGGGGAAACACCATATATTTT
size: NA; D: NA; V: TRBV28; J: TRBJ1-3; CDR3: CASRRRRSSGNTIYF; DNA: TGTGCCAGCAGGAGGCGACGGAGCTCTGGAAACACCATATATTTT
size: NA; D: TRBD2; V: TRBV3-1/TRBV3-2; J: TRBJ2-1; CDR3: CASSQDGGSLSGADEQFF; DNA: TGTGCCAGCAGCCAAGATGGAGGGTCGCTAAGCGGGGCCGATGAGCAGTTCTTC
size: few; D: TRBD2; V: TRBV6-1; J: TRBJ2-1; CDR3: CASSERTSGGVEQFF; DNA: TGTGCCAGCAGTGAACGGACTAGCGGGGGTGTTGAGCAGTTCTTC
size: NA; D: NA; V: TRBV4-1; J: TRBJ1-2; CDR3: CASSQEGARGYTF; DNA: TGCGCCAGCAGCCAAGAGGGGGCGAGGGGCTACACCTTC
size: NA; D: NA; V: TRBV28; J: TRBJ1-5; CDR3: CASSLSASNQPQHF; DNA: TGTGCCAGCAGTTTAAGCGCCAGCAATCAGCCCCAGCATTTT
size: once; D: TRBD1; V: TRBV6-4; J: TRBJ2-7; CDR3: CASSDPYTGTGKLYEQYF; DNA: TGTGCCAGCAGTGACCCATATACCGGGACAGGGAAGCTCTACGAGCAGTACTTC
size: NA; D: TRBD1; V: TRBV15; J: TRBJ2-1; CDR3: CATSLQGVSDNEQFF; DNA: TGTGCCACCAGCTTACAGGGGGTCTCCGACAATGAGCAGTTCTTC
size: NA; D: NA; V: TRBV4-1; J: TRBJ2-5; CDR3: CASSQDRGWQETQYF; DNA: TGCGCCAGCAGCCAAGACAGAGGGTGGCAAGAGACCCAGTACTTC
size: NA; D: TRBD1; V: TRBV11-2; J: TRBJ1-5; CDR3: CASSSGQRNQPQHF; DNA: TGTGCCAGCAGCTCGGGACAGAGAAATCAGCCCCAGCATTTT
size: NA; D: TRBD1; V: TRBV27; J: TRBJ1-4; CDR3: CASSLTTGGNEKLFF; DNA: TGTGCCAGCAGTCTAACGACAGGGGGCAATGAAAAACTGTTTTTT
size: NA; D: NA; V: TRBV5-1; J: TRBJ2-7; CDR3: CASSPGQGYTYEQYF; DNA: TGCGCCAGCAGCCCTGGCCAGGGCTATACGTACGAGCAGTACTTC
size: NA; D: TRBD2; V: TRBV30; J: TRBJ2-3; CDR3: CAWSVEVWRGGQSDTQYF; DNA: TGTGCCTGGAGTGTAGAGGTCTGGCGGGGGGGCCAGTCAGATACGCAGTATTTT
size: NA; D: NA; V: TRBV4-1; J: TRBJ1-2; CDR3: CASSQDWLSNGYTF; DNA: TGCGCCAGCAGCCAAGATTGGCTTTCCAATGGCTACACCTTC
size: NA; D: NA; V: TRBV15; J: TRBJ1-6; CDR3: CATSRDPQSPLHF; DNA: TGTGCCACCAGCAGAGATCCCCAGTCACCCCTCCACTTT
size: once; D: NA; V: TRBV7-2; J: TRBJ1-5; CDR3: CASSVQTGHNQPQHF; DNA: TGTGCCAGCAGCGTCCAAACAGGCCACAATCAGCCCCAGCATTTT
size: NA; D: NA; V: TRBV10-3; J: TRBJ1-2; CDR3: CAISESGRLYGYTF; DNA: TGTGCCATCAGTGAGTCGGGGCGTCTATATGGCTACACCTTC
size: NA; D: TRBD1; V: TRBV2; J: TRBJ1-5; CDR3: CASSELGQGYQPQHF; DNA: TGTGCCAGCAGTGAACTAGGACAGGGATATCAGCCCCAGCATTTT
size: once; D: NA; V: TRBV28; J: TRBJ2-3; CDR3: CASSQRGGADFTDTQYF; DNA: TGTGCCAGCAGTCAAAGGGGGGGGGCGGACTTCACAGATACGCAGTATTTT
size: NA; D: NA; V: TRBV6-5; J: TRBJ2-7; CDR3: CASRTHYEQYF; DNA: TGTGCCAGCAGGACACACTACGAGCAGTACTTC
size: NA; D: TRBD1; V: TRBV5-1; J: TRBJ2-7; CDR3: CASSDGQAYEQYF; DNA: TGCGCCAGCAGCGACGGACAGGCTTATGAGCAGTACTTC
size: NA; D: TRBD1; V: TRBV7-6; J: TRBJ2-5; CDR3: CASSLASGGTGGEETQYF; DNA: TGTGCCAGCAGCTTAGCCTCTGGAGGGACAGGGGGCGAAGAGACCCAGTACTTC
size: NA; D: TRBD1; V: TRBV14; J: TRBJ1-2; CDR3: CASSRGQGSYGYTF; DNA: TGTGCCAGCAGCCGGGGACAGGGGAGCTATGGCTACACCTTC
size: few; D: TRBD1; V: TRBV6-5; J: TRBJ2-7; CDR3: CASHRQGSYEQYF; DNA: TGTGCCAGTCACCGACAGGGATCCTACGAGCAGTACTTC
size: NA; D: NA; V: TRBV10-3; J: TRBJ2-2; CDR3: CAISGEGELFF; DNA: TGTGCCATCAGTGGGGAGGGGGAGCTGTTTTTT
size: NA; D: NA; V: TRBV28; J: TRBJ2-1; CDR3: CASSGEPKPNEQFF; DNA: TGTGCCAGCAGTGGGGAGCCGAAGCCCAATGAGCAGTTCTTC
size: NA; D: NA; V: TRBV24-1; J: TRBJ2-5; CDR3: CATSDGGTYQETQYF; DNA: TGTGCCACCAGTGATGGGGGCACCTACCAAGAGACCCAGTACTTC
size: NA; D: TRBD1; V: TRBV28; J: TRBJ1-1; CDR3: CASRGQAEAFF; DNA: TGTGCCAGCAGGGGACAGGCGGAAGCTTTCTTT
size: NA; D: NA; V: TRBV5-5; J: TRBJ2-5; CDR3: CASSPGLGETQYF; DNA: TGTGCCAGCAGCCCGGGACTCGGAGAGACCCAGTACTTC
size: NA; D: TRBD2; V: TRBV2; J: TRBJ2-5; CDR3: CASSPTSGGLETQYF; DNA: TGTGCCAGCAGCCCGACTAGCGGGGGATTAGAGACCCAGTACTTC
size: NA; D: NA; V: TRBV4-1; J: TRBJ1-1; CDR3: CASSQKGGGNTEAFF; DNA: TGCGCCAGCAGCCAAAAGGGAGGAGGGAACACTGAAGCTTTCTTT
size: NA; D: NA; V: TRBV5-4; J: TRBJ2-1; CDR3: CASSWGGGAISYNEQFF; DNA: TGTGCCAGCAGCTGGGGCGGCGGGGCGATCTCCTACAATGAGCAGTTCTTC
size: few; D: TRBD1; V: TRBV6-6; J: TRBJ1-6; CDR3: CASSLRDRPNSSYNSPLHF; DNA: TGTGCCAGCAGTCTCCGGGACAGGCCAAATAGCTCCTATAATTCACCCCTCCACTTT
size: NA; D: TRBD1; V: TRBV3-1/TRBV3-2; J: TRBJ1-6; CDR3: CASSQTGVIRSPLHF; DNA: TGTGCCAGCAGCCAAACAGGGGTAATACGGTCACCCCTCCACTTT
size: NA; D: NA; V: TRBV10-3; J: TRBJ1-5; CDR3: CAISGEYSNQPQHF; DNA: TGTGCCATCAGTGGAGAGTATAGCAATCAGCCCCAGCATTTT
size: NA; D: TRBD1; V: TRBV5-1; J: TRBJ1-5; CDR3: CASSLQGGQPQHF; DNA: TGCGCCAGCTCTTTACAGGGGGGTCAGCCCCAGCATTTT
size: NA; D: TRBD1; V: TRBV6-5; J: TRBJ1-4; CDR3: CASSTEGTENEKLFF; DNA: TGTGCCAGCAGCACTGAGGGGACAGAAAATGAAAAACTGTTTTTT
size: NA; D: NA; V: TRBV7-8; J: TRBJ2-7; CDR3: CASSANRRYEQYF; DNA: TGTGCCAGCAGCGCAAACAGGAGATACGAGCAGTACTTC
size: NA; D: TRBD1; V: TRBV27; J: TRBJ2-7; CDR3: CASSSPGQGDEQYF; DNA: TGTGCCAGCAGTTCCCCGGGACAGGGTGACGAGCAGTACTTC
size: NA; D: NA; V: TRBV11-3; J: TRBJ2-1; CDR3: CASSFSGLGNEQFF; DNA: TGTGCCAGCAGCTTTTCAGGGCTGGGCAATGAGCAGTTCTTC
size: NA; D: NA; V: TRBV4-1; J: TRBJ2-1; CDR3: CASKQSSYNEQFF; DNA: TGCGCCAGCAAACAGAGCTCCTACAATGAGCAGTTCTTC
size: few; D: TRBD1; V: TRBV28; J: TRBJ1-5; CDR3: CASRAAGQGHQPQHF; DNA: TGTGCCAGCAGGGCTGCGGGACAGGGGCATCAGCCCCAGCATTTT
size: NA; D: NA; V: TRBV15; J: TRBJ2-7; CDR3: CATSRDRGGDEQYF; DNA: TGTGCCACCAGCAGAGATCGGGGTGGGGACGAGCAGTACTTC